The clone carrying this TCR beta chain has more than one count but fewer than ten. Its specificity is not known. The authors prepared the TCRbeta library with unique molecular identifiers. From the PCR reads, TCRdb called clonotypes with MiXCR, one entry per CDR3 protein. The sample includes 90,000 to 150,000 distinct CDR3 sequences, roughly 23% of them seen just once. This CDR3 spans 16 amino acids. V lost 4 bases, J lost 3 bases, and 7 bases stayed unmatched. These data belong to a study of T-cell reconstitution after alpha-beta-depleted transplantation in children. Findings and limits, study-wide: The high TCRbeta diversity at day 60 in some patients came from surviving recipient T cells and thymic progenitors. Alpha-beta T cells about two months after transplant reportedly derived from several hundred expanded graft clones. At the one-year point after transplant, T-cell counts and TCRbeta diversity were found to come mostly from T cells that had been newly produced.

This TCR came from a male patient aged 2-9 years who had a stem cell transplant for chronic granulomatous disease, so the T cells may come from the graft donor. The sample was PBMCs, mostly from graft donor cells, taken 180 days after TCRalphabeta/CD19-depleted stem cell transplant. The chain joins TRBV12-3 or TRBV12-4 to TRBJ1-5; 9 bases are a match to TRBD1. In DNA, the CDR3 is TGTGCCAGCAGTTCAGCGACAGGGGGGCTCAATCAGCCCCAGCATTTT. Its translation is CASSSATGGLNQPQHF.